The 22 T cell receptor beta chains below come from one sample, sequenced in a study of cytomegalovirus exposure and HLA in healthy donors (dated by TCRdb to 2016 to 2017). Library construction relied on the immunoSEQ multiplex PCR assay. The multiplex PCR relied on a mix of 60 forward primers for TCR Vbeta segments and 13 reverse primers for TCR Jbeta segments. The table was pulled from immuneACCESS by TCRdb, which kept in-frame rearrangements only. Such tables lose some clones; where checked, under half of the loss comes from unresolved V genes, and the rest has no known cause. The sample table records 200,000 to 250,000 clones; about 80% of these occur just once. About 7.3% of the sample is held by the ten biggest clonotypes. Sequencing was carried out using PBMCs. These receptors came from a woman aged 55-70 years in good health and CMV-seropositive.

V and J are TRBV7-8 and TRBJ1-1; possible D gene TRBD1, 5 bases. Trimming left V 2 bases short and J 1 base short, with 11 bases between. The CDR3 has 15 residues. Germline-derived CDR1 and CDR2 are SGHVS and FQNEAQ. The chain's CDR3 is CASSLSGGGNTEAFF. CDR3 nucleotide sequence: TGTGCCAGCAGCTTATCTGGGGGGGGGAACACTGAAGCTTTCTTT.

CDR3 nucleotides: TGCGCCAGCAGCGGAACGATACAGGGGAACTATGGCTACACCTTC. Protein: CASSGTIQGNYGYTF. The chain couples TRBV5-1 to TRBJ1-2, with TRBD1 matching 7 bases. J lost 2 bases, V lost 4 bases, and 8 bases had no gene match. The CDR3 totals 15 residues. The germline V gene encodes CDR1 SGHRS and CDR2 YFSETQ.

The rearrangement uses TRBV6-6 and TRBJ1-1; 8 nucleotides match TRBD1. CDR3 length equals 16 residues. Germline V gene lookup returns CDR1 MNHNY and CDR2 SVGAGI (reference sequence). Losses at the gene ends were 6 bases for V and 4 bases for J; bases not matched to a gene: 13. The CDR3 nucleotides are TGTGCCAGCAGAAAGGTGGACAGGGTGGTGGGCACTGAAGCTTTCTTT. This gives the protein CASRKVDRVVGTEAFF.

CDR3 protein: CASTGLAGSYEQYF. The CDR3, as DNA: TGTGCCAGCACAGGACTAGCGGGATCCTACGAGCAGTACTTC. V usage is TRBV6-1 and J usage is TRBJ2-7; 12 positions agree with TRBD2. The germline gives CDR1 MNHNS, CDR2 SASEGT. CDR3 length: 14 residues. V shed 7 bases, J shed 1 base, and the junction held 2 bases outside the gene matches.

The J gene is TRBJ2-4, the V gene TRBV28; TRBD1 might be the D (6 bases). Trimming removed 4 bases from V and 0 bases from J, with 10 bases in between. The CDR3 length is 15 residues. Germline CDR1 reads MDHEN; CDR2 reads SYDVKM. DNA for the CDR3: TGTGCCAGCAGTTACAGGGTAATAGCCAAAAACATTCAGTACTTC. Translating it yields CASSYRVIAKNIQYF.

The V call is TRBV6-1, the J call TRBJ1-1; 8 bases fit TRBD1. The CDR3 has 15 amino acids. The trim removed 0 bases at V and 7 bases at J, leaving 7 bases unmatched. CDR1 is MNHNS, CDR2 SASEGT, per germline. CDR3 protein: CASSEATWTGYEAFF. As DNA, the CDR3 is TGTGCCAGCAGTGAAGCGACCTGGACAGGGTATGAAGCTTTCTTT.

CDR3 bases: TGCGCCAGCAGCCGGGGGACTAGCGGGGATGAGCAGTTCTTC. It is translated as CASSRGTSGDEQFF. The V and J genes are TRBV4-1 and TRBJ2-1, with TRBD2 identical over 13 bases. Germline V lookup: CDR1 MGHRA, CDR2 YSYEKL. With V trimmed by 4 bases and J by 8 bases, 2 bases remained unmatched. The CDR3 length is 14 residues.

The rearrangement joins TRBV6-1 to TRBJ1-4, with 7 bases lining up with TRBD1. Germline V gene lookup returns CDR1 MNHNS and CDR2 SASEGT. V lost 0 bases to trimming and J lost 9 bases; unmatched junction nucleotides: 13. The CDR3 has 17 residues. The CDR3 sequence is CASSEANLTGRWKKLFF. The CDR3 DNA is TGTGCCAGCAGTGAAGCGAATCTGACAGGGAGGTGGAAAAAACTGTTTTTT.

The chain links TRBV14 to TRBJ2-1, with TRBD1 as a possible D gene (5 bases). V gave up 1 base and J gave up 8 bases, with 12 bases separating them. Germline CDR1 is SGHDN and CDR2 is FVKESK. The CDR3 runs to 14 residues. DNA for the CDR3: TGTGCCAGCAGCCAAGGGGGCCCCTCCCATGAGCAGTTCTTC. The encoded protein is CASSQGGPSHEQFF. The complete variable domain, with remaining parts taken from reference TRBV14 and TRBJ2-1, reads EAGVTQFPSHSVIEKGQTVTLRCDPISGHDNLYWYRRVMGKEIKFLLHFVKESKQDESGMPNNRFLAERTGGTYSTLKVQPAELEDSGVYFCASSQGGPSHEQFFGPGTRLTVL.

The genes are TRBV10-3 and TRBJ1-1, with 10 bases fitting TRBD1. V lost 6 bases and J lost 5; bases outside the gene matches: 6. CDR1 and CDR2 from the germline V gene are ENHRY and SYGVKD. The CDR3 is 14 residues long. CDR3 loop: CAIRGTGVETEAFF. In nucleotides, the CDR3 is TGTGCCATCAGGGGGACAGGGGTGGAAACTGAAGCTTTCTTT.

This clone was detected only a few times. The chain has TRBV4-1 and TRBJ2-7; TRBD2 might be the D (6 bases). The CDR3 consists of 15 residues. Deletions cut 0 bases from V and 3 bases from J, with 12 bases between. Germline V gene sequence: CDR1 MGHRA, CDR2 YSYEKL. The CDR3 nucleotides read TGCGCCAGCAGCCAAGATACGGGAGAGAACTACGAGCAGTACTTC. The encoded protein is CASSQDTGENYEQYF.

This clone showed up just a few times. V gene TRBV28 combines with J gene TRBJ2-1; maybe TRBD2 (6 bases). The germline CDR1 and CDR2 sequences are MDHEN and SYDVKM. There are 10 residues in the CDR3. Between the trimmed V and J ends, which lost 4 bases and 15 bases, there was a span of 10 bases. This CDR3 reads CASSSLGLFF. CDR3 bases: TGTGCCAGCAGTTCCTTGGGACTGTTCTTC.

This clone was counted many times. This rearrangement joins TRBV20-1 to TRBJ1-1; D gene uncertain. Trimming removed 6 bases from V and 5 bases from J, with 7 bases in between. Germline CDR1 and CDR2: DFQATT and SNEGSKA (reference sequence). The CDR3 contains 10 residues. The CDR3 coding sequence is TGCAGTGCCGGGAGGACTGAAGCTTTCTTT. Translating gives CSAGRTEAFF.

The CDR3 protein is CASRTATYEQYF. CDR3 nucleotides: TGTGCCAGCAGGACAGCAACCTACGAGCAGTACTTC. The V call is TRBV6-5, the J call TRBJ2-7; a weak D match, TRBD1 (5 bases). The germline V and J ends were trimmed by 6 bases and 2 bases, with 8 bases remaining between them. This CDR3 has 12 residues. Germline V gives CDR1 MNHEY, CDR2 SVGAGI.

The gene calls are TRBV11-2 and TRBJ2-3; D perhaps matches TRBD2 (6 bases). Germline V lookup: CDR1 SGHAT, CDR2 FQNNGV. CDR3 length equals 18 residues. V lost 1 base and J 0 bases, leaving 17 bases between the germline ends. Here the CDR3 DNA reads TGTGCCAGCAGCTTAGGGTTTTTGGCGGGGAGAAGCACAGATACGCAGTATTTT. Translated: CASSLGFLAGRSTDTQYF.

This sequence joins TRBV5-1 and TRBJ2-6, with D unresolved. Germline CDR1 is SGHRS and CDR2 is YFSETQ. The CDR3 extends over 16 amino acids. V was trimmed by 0 bases and J by 1 base, leaving 8 bases between them. CDR3 sequence reads: CASSLAADSGANVLTF. The CDR3 DNA reads as TGCGCCAGCAGCTTGGCCGCAGATTCTGGGGCCAACGTCCTGACTTTC.

The chain is built from TRBV9 and TRBJ2-7, with 8 nucleotides matching TRBD2. With V trimmed by 2 bases and J by 0 bases, 4 bases remained unmatched. CDR1 and CDR2 (germline): SGDLS, YYNGEE. The CDR3 has 15 amino acids. The CDR3 DNA follows: TGTGCCAGCAGCGTCCAAGCGGGAGACTCCTACGAGCAGTACTTC. This translates into CASSVQAGDSYEQYF.

A word on this clone: Other DNA variants within this sample encode the same CDR3. The chain carries TRBV10-1 and TRBJ2-5; the match to TRBD2 covers 8 bases. Trimming took 2 bases from V and 5 from J; bases not matched to a gene: 7. This CDR3 comprises 15 residues. Germline V gene sequence: CDR1 WNHNN, CDR2 SYGVQD (reference sequence). CDR3 coding DNA: TGCGCCAGCAGTGAGGGGGCGGGGGGATCGGAGACCCAGTACTTC. This translates into CASSEGAGGSETQYF.

The chain is built from TRBV6-4 and TRBJ1-1, with D unclear. The V gene's germline CDR1 is MRHNA and CDR2 SNTAGT. Trimming left V 5 bases short and J 1 base short, with 8 bases between. CDR3 length equals 13 residues. This CDR3 reads CASSFTENTEAFF. The CDR3 DNA reads as TGTGCCAGCAGTTTTACAGAGAACACTGAAGCTTTCTTT.

The chain carries TRBV25-1 and TRBJ1-2; TRBD1 is a possible D gene (5 bases). V was clipped by 5 bases and J by 12 bases, with 19 bases between them. Germline CDR1 is MGHDK and CDR2 is SYGVNS. CDR3 length: 13 residues. CDR3 sequence (DNA): TGTGCCAGCAGTTGGTCACAGGAGAGATCTCACACCTTC. Its protein is CASSWSQERSHTF.

This chain links TRBV6-5 with TRBJ2-5; the match to TRBD1 covers 8 bases. V lost 5 bases to trimming and J lost 7 bases; unmatched junction nucleotides: 3. Germline-derived CDR1 and CDR2 are MNHEY and SVGAGI. The length of the CDR3 is 12 residues. The CDR3 region is CASSGRGPTQYF. The DNA for the CDR3 is TGTGCCAGCAGTGGCAGGGGGCCGACCCAGTACTTC.

J is TRBJ1-3 and V is TRBV6-6; D call uncertain. V was clipped by 6 bases and J by 8 bases, with 20 bases between them. In germline, CDR1 is MNHNY, CDR2 SVGAGI (reference sequence). The CDR3 totals 15 residues. CDR3 sequence: CASRPHHAEGDTIYF. CDR3 nucleotide sequence: TGTGCCAGCAGGCCGCACCATGCGGAGGGCGACACCATATATTTT.